This note documents a single T cell receptor beta chain sequence. This clonotype was detected only a few times. Its antigen remains undetermined. A much larger clone differs from this one at a single base, so this may be a read error. The junction carries 5 bases between V and J, which are trimmed by 1 base and 5 bases respectively. CDR1 LGHDT and CDR2 YNNKEL were looked up in the germline V gene (reference sequence). The CDR3 spans 12 residues, from the cysteine through the phenylalanine. The kept DNA is CDR3 alone, 36 bases in frame from the first base. This sample stems from a study of blood T cells in healthy people across ages (dated by TCRdb to about 2015). Context from the whole study: Template switching captured roughly one uniquely barcoded TCR beta cDNA molecule per two T cells in model experiments. The study analyzed two additional independent replicas of 1 million unique cDNA reads from the same blood draw for two donors, one aged 18 to 29 and one aged 80 or older. To avoid experimental bias, donors of different ages were spread randomly across the sequencing lanes. The donors were split into four age groups: young (average 16 years), middle-aged (over 35), aged (approximately 60) and long-lived (about 82). The study measured age-related changes in TCR beta repertoire diversity using deep sequencing normalized with unique cDNA molecular identifiers. On the study overall, not on this receptor specifically: Since profiling was done on bulk unsorted PBMCs, naive and antigen-experienced compartments could not be conclusively compared. Observed TCR beta diversity correlated strongly with the percentage of naive T cells measured by flow cytometry. As age increased, observed TCR beta diversity per million T cells dropped in a roughly linear way, and a significant reduction was already evident by age about 40. Compared with the aged group, the long-lived group had more naive CD4+ T cells, fewer expanded clones and increased TCR diversity, a pattern suggesting age selection. The CMV infection status of donors was not known, potentially confounding age-related changes in expanded clonotypes. Estimates of total diversity based on one million sequenced T cells were considered lower bounds and underestimates.

Receptor amplification or capture employed 5' RACE. Sequenced on an Illumina HiSeq 2500. The second PCR ran for roughly 7 to 12 cycles and used a J-beta primer mix along with a sample-barcoded 5' primer. Each TCR beta cDNA molecule received a unique molecular identifier from a template-switch 5' adaptor carrying 12 random nucleotides. At least 2.5 million CDR3-containing paired-end reads were obtained from each sample. All of the RNA was converted into first-strand cDNA using the Mint cDNA synthesis kit, with a TRBC-specific oligonucleotide serving as the primer. All cDNA was treated with uracil-DNA glycosylase and then went through a first 18-cycle PCR with the universal primers M1SS and BC2_uni_R. The authors' pipeline ran thus. Normalization of each sample was performed by random selection of 1 million high-quality reads, each carrying a distinct molecular identifier. Reads with shared molecular identifiers were discarded instead of being binned into consensus sequences. MiTCR, set to a Q25 quality threshold and the strictest error-elimination algorithm, was used for CDR3 identification, clonotype clustering and error correction. A nonparametric unseen species model using Euler transformation provided a lower-bound estimate of total TCR beta diversity. TCRdb cleaned the public reads at Q25 with fastp, built clones with MiXCR and kept in-frame beta chains. Identical CDR3 protein sequences are pooled into one entry, listed with their most common genes and DNA. The V and J calls and clone size come from TCRdb's table, not from the authors' own analysis. This sample is represented by around 1.5 million distinct CDR3 sequences; about 43% of them were singletons. 7.9% of the sample is in the top ten clones.

Donors were around 37 systemically healthy Caucasian individuals from Russia aged roughly 6 to 90 years. Around 10 milliliters of peripheral blood were drawn from each donor into EDTA-treated Vacutainer tubes. Ficoll-Paque density-gradient centrifugation was used to isolate PBMCs, with at least 7 million per sample. Trizol reagent was used to extract total RNA from PBMCs, with at least 6 micrograms per sample. Naive CD45RAhigh/CD27high T cell percentages were measured by flow cytometry on a PBMC aliquot from every donor. The source is a young woman in good health. The specimen was blood. This chain is built from TRBV3-1 and TRBJ1-2, with the D gene not confidently named. The sequenced DNA is TGTGCCAGCAGCCAAGGGGAGTATGGCTACACCTTC. Translated, this is CASSQGEYGYTF. Supplemented by the reference TRBV3-1 and TRBJ1-2 proteins around the CDR3, the complete variable domain is DTAVSQTPKYLVTQMGNDKSIKCEQNLGHDTMYWYKQDSKKFLKIMFSYNNKELIINETVPNRFSPKSPDKAHLNLHINSLELGDSAVYFCASSQGEYGYTFGSGTRLTVV.